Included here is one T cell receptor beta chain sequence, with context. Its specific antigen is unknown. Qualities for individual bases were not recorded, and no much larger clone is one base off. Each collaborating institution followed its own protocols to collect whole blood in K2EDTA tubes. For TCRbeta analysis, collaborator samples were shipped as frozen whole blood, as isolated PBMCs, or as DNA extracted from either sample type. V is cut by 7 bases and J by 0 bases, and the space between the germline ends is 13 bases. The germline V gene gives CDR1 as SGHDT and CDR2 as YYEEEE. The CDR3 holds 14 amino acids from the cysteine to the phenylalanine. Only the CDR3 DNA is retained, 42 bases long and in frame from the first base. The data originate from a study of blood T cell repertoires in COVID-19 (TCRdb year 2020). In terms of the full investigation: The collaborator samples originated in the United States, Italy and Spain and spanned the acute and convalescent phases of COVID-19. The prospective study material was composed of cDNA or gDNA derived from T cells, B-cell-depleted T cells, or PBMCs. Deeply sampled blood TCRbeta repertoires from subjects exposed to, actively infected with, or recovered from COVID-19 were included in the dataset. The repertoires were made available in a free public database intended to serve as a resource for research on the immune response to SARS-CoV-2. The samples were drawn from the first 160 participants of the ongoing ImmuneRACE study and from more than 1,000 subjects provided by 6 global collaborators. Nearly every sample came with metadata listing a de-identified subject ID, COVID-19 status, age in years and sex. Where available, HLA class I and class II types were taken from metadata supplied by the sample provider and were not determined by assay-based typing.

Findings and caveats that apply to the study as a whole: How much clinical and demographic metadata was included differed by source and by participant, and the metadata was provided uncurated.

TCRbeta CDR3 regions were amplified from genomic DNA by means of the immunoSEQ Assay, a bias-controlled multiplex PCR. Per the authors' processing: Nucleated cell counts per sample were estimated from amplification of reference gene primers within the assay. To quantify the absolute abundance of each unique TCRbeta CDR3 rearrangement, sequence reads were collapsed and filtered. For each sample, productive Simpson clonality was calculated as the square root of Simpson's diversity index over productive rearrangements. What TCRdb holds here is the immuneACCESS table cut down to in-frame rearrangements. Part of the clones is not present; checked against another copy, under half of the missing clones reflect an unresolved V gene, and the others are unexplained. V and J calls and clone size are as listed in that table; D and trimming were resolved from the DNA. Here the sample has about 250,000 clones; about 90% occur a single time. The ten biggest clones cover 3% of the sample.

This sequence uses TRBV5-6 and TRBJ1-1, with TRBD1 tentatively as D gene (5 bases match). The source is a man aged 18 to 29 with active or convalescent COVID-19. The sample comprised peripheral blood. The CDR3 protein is CASLDRTLNTEAFF. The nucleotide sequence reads TGTGCCAGCCTCGACCGGACACTGAACACTGAAGCTTTCTTT.